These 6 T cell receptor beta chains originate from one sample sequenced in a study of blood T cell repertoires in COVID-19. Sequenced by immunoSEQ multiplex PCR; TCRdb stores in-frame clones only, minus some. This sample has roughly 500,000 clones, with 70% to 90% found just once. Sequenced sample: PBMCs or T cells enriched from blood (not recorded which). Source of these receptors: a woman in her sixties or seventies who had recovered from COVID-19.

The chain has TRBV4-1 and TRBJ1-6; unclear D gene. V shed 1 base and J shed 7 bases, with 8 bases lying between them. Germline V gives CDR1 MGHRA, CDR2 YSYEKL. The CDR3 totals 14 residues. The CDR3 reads CASSQVELNSPLHF. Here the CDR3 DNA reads TGCGCCAGCAGCCAAGTGGAGTTGAATTCACCCCTCCACTTT.

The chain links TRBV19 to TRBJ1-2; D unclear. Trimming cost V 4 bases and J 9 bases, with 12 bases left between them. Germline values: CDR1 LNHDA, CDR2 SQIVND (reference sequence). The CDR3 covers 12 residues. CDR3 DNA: TGTGCCAGTAGTAGGCAGTTGAAGAGCTACACCTTC. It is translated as CASSRQLKSYTF.

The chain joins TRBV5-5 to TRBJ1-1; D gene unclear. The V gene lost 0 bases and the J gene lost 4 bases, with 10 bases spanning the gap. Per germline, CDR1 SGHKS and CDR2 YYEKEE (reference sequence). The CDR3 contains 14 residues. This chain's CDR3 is CASSLEGRVTEAFF. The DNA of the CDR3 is TGTGCCAGCAGCTTGGAAGGGAGGGTCACTGAAGCTTTCTTT.

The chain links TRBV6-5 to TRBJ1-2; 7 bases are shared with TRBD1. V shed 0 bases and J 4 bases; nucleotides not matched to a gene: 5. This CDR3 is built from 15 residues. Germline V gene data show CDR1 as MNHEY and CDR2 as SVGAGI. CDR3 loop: CASSYSATGSYGYTF. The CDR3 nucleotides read TGTGCCAGCAGTTACTCCGCGACAGGGTCCTATGGCTACACCTTC.

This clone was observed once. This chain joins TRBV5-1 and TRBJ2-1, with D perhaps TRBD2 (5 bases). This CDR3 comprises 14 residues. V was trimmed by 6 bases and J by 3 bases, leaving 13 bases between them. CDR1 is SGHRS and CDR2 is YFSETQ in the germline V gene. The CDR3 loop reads CASTLTNGYNEQFF. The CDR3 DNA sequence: TGCGCCAGCACCCTGACTAATGGCTACAATGAGCAGTTCTTC.

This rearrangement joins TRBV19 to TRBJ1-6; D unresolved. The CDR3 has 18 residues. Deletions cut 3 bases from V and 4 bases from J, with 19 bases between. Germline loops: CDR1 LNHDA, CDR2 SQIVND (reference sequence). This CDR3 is CASSILVDGGSYNSPLHF. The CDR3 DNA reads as TGTGCCAGTAGTATCCTAGTGGACGGAGGAAGTTATAATTCACCCCTCCACTTT.